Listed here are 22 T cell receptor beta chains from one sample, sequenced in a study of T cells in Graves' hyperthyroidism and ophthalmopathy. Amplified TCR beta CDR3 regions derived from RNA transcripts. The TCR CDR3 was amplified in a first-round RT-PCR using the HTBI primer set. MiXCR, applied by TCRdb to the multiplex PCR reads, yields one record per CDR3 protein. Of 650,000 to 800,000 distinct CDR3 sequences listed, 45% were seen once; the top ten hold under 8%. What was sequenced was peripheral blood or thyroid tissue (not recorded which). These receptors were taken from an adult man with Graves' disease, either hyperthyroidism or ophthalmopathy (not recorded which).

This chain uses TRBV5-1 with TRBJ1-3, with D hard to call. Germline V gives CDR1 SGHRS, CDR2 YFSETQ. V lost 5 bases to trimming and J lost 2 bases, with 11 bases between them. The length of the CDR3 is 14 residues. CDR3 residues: CASRGEGPGNTIYF. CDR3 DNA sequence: TGCGCCAGCAGGGGTGAAGGGCCTGGAAACACCATATATTTT. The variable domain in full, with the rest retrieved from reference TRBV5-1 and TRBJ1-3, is KAGVTQTPRYLIKTRGQQVTLSCSPISGHRSVSWYQQTPGQGLQFLFEYFSETQRNKGNFPGRFSGRQFSNSRSEMNVSTLELGDSALYLCASRGEGPGNTIYFGEGSWLTVV.

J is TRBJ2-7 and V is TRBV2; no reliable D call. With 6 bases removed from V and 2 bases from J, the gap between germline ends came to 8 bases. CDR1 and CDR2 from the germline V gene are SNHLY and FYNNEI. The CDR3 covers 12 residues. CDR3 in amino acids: CASRGRPYEQYF. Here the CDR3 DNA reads TGTGCCAGCAGGGGCCGTCCCTACGAGCAGTACTTC.

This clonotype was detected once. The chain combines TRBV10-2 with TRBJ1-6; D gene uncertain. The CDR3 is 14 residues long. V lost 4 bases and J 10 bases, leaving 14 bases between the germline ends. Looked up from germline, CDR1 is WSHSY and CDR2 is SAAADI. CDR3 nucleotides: TGCGCCAGCAGTGTTGGGGAGGATACCTCACCCCTCCACTTT. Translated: CASSVGEDTSPLHF.

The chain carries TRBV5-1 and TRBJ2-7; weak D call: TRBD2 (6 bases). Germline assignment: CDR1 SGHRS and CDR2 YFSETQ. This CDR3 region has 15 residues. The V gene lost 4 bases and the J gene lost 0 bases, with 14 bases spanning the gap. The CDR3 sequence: CASSQAGWSSYEQYF. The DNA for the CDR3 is TGCGCCAGCAGCCAAGCGGGCTGGAGCTCCTACGAGCAGTACTTC. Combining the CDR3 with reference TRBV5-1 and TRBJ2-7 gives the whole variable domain KAGVTQTPRYLIKTRGQQVTLSCSPISGHRSVSWYQQTPGQGLQFLFEYFSETQRNKGNFPGRFSGRQFSNSRSEMNVSTLELGDSALYLCASSQAGWSSYEQYFGPGTRLTVT.

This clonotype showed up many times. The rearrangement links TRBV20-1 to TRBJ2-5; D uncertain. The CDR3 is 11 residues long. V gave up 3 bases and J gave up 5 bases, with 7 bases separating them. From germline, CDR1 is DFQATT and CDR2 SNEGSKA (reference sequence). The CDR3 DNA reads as TGCAGTGCTAGTTCCGAGGAGACCCAGTACTTC. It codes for CSASSEETQYF.

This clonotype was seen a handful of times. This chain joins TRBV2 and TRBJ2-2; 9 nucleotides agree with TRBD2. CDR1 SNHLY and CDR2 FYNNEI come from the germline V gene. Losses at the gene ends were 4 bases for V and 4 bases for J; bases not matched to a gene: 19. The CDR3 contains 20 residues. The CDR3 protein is CASSVWAAISGSAGTGELFF. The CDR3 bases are TGTGCCAGCAGTGTTTGGGCGGCAATTAGCGGGAGTGCTGGCACCGGGGAGCTGTTTTTT.

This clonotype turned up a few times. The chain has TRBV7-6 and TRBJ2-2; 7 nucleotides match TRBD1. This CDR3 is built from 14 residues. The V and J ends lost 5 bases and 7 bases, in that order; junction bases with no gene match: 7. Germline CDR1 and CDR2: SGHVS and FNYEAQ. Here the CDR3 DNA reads TGTGCCAGCAGCGAGAGGGGGCTGGACGGGGAGCTGTTTTTT. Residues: CASSERGLDGELFF.

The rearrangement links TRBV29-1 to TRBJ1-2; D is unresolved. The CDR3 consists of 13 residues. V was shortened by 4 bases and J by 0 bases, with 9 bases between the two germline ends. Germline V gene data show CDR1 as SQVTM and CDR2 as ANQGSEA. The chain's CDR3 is CSVVAGTNYGYTF. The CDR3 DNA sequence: TGCAGCGTTGTGGCAGGCACTAACTATGGCTACACCTTC.

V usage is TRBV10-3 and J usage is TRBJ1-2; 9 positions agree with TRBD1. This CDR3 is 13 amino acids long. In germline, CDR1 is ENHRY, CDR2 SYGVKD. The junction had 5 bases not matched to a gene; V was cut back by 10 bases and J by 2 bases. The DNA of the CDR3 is TGTGCCAGCTTCGGGACAGGGAACTATGGCTACACCTTC. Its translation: CASFGTGNYGYTF.

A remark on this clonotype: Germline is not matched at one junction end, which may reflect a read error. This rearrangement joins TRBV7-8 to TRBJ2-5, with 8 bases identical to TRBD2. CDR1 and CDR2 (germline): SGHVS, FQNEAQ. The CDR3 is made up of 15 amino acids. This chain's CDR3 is CARSLARLAQETQYF. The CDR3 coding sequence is TGTGCCCGCAGCTTAGCTAGACTAGCGCAAGAGACCCAGTACTTC.

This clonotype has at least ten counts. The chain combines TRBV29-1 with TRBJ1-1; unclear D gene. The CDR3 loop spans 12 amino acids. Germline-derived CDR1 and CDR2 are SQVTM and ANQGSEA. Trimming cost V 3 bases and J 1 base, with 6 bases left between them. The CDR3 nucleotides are TGCAGCGTTGAGGCAGCGAACACTGAAGCTTTCTTT. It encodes CSVEAANTEAFF.

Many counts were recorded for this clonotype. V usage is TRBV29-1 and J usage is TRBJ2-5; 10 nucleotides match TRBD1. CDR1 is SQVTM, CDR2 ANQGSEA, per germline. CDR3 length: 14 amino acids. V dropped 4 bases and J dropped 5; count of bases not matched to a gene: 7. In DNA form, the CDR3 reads TGCAGCGTTGCGAGGGACAGGGGTGGGGAGACCCAGTACTTC. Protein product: CSVARDRGGETQYF.

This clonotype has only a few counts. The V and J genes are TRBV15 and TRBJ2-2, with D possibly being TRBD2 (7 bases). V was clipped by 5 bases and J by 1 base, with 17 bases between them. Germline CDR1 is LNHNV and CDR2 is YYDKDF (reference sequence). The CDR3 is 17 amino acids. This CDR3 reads CATSGARGGQNTGELFF. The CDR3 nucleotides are TGTGCCACCAGCGGGGCGCGCGGGGGCCAGAACACCGGGGAGCTGTTTTTT.

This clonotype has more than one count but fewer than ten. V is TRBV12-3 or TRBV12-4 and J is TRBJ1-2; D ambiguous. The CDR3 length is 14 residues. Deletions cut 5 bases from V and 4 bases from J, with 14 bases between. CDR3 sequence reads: CASSASGVPYGYTF. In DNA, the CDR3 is TGTGCCAGCAGTGCCTCCGGAGTGCCCTATGGCTACACCTTC.

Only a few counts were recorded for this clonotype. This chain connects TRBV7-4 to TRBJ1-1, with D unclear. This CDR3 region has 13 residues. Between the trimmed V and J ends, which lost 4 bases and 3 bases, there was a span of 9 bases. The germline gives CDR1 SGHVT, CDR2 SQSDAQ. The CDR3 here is CASSSEFDTEAFF. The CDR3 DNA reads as TGTGCCAGCAGCTCTGAATTTGACACTGAAGCTTTCTTT.

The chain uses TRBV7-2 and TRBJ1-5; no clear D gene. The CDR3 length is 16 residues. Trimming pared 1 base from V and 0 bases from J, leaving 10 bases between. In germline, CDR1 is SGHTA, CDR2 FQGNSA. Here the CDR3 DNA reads TGTGCCAGCAGCTTAGACTTTGGGTATAGCAATCAGCCCCAGCATTTT. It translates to CASSLDFGYSNQPQHF.

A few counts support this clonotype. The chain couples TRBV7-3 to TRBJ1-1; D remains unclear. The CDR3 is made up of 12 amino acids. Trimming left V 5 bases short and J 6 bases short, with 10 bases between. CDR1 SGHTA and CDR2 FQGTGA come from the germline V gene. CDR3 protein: CASSLLPPEAFF. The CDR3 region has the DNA TGTGCCAGCAGCCTACTCCCGCCTGAAGCTTTCTTT.

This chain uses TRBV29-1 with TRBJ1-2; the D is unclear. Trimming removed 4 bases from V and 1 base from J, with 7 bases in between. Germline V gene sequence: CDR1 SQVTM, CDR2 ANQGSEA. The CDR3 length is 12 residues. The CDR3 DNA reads TGCAGCGTTGCAGCGGGTAACTATGGCTACACCTTC. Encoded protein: CSVAAGNYGYTF. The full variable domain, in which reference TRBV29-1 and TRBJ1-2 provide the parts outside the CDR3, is SAVISQKPSRDICQRGTSLTIQCQVDSQVTMMFWYRQQPGQSLTLIATANQGSEATYESGFVIDKFPISRPNLTFSTLTVSNMSPEDSSIYLCSVAAGNYGYTFGSGTRLTVV.

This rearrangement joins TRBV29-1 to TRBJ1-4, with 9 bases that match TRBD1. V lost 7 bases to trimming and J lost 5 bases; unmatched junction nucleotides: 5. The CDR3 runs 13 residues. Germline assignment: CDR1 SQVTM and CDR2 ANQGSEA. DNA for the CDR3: TGCAGCGGAGGACAGGGGATGAATGAAAAACTGTTTTTT. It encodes CSGGQGMNEKLFF.

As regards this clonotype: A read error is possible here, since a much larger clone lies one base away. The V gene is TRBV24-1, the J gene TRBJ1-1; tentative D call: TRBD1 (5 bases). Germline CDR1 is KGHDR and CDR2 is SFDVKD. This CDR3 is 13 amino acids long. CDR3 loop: CATSDAREAETFF. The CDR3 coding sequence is TGTGCCACCAGTGATGCCAGGGAGGCTGAAACTTTCTTT.

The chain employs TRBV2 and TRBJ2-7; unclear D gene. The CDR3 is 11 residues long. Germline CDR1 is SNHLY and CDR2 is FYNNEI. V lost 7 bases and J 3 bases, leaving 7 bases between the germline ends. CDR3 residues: CASMTLYEQYF. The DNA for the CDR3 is TGTGCCAGCATGACACTCTACGAGCAGTACTTC.

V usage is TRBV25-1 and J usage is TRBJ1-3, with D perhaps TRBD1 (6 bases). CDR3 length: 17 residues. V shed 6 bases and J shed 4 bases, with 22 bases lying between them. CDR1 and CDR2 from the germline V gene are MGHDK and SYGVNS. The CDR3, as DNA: TGTGCCAGCAGCTTTCGCAACAGGGTACGCGTCGGAAACACCATATATTTT. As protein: CASSFRNRVRVGNTIYF. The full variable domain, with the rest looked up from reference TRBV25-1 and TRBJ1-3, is EADIYQTPRYLVIGTGKKITLECSQTMGHDKMYWYQQDPGMELHLIHYSYGVNSTEKGDLSSESTVSRIRTEHFPLTLESARPSHTSQYLCASSFRNRVRVGNTIYFGEGSWLTVV.